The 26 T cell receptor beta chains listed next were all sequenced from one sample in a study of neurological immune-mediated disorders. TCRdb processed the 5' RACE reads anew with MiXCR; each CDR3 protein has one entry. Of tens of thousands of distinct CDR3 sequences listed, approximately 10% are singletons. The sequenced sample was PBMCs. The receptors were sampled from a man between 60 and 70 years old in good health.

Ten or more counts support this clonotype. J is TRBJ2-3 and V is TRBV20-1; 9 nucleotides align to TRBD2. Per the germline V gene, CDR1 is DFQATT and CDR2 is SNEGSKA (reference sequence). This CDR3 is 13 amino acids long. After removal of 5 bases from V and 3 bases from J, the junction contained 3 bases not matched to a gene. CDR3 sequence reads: CSAPGLATDTQYF. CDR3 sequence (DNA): TGCAGTGCTCCGGGACTAGCTACAGATACGCAGTATTTT.

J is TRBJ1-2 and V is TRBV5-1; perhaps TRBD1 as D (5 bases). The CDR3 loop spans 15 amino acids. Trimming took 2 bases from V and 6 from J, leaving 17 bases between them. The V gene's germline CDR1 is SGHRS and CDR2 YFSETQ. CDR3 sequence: CASSLTVAGLDGYTF. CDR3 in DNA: TGCGCCAGCAGCTTAACGGTAGCGGGGCTGGATGGCTACACCTTC.

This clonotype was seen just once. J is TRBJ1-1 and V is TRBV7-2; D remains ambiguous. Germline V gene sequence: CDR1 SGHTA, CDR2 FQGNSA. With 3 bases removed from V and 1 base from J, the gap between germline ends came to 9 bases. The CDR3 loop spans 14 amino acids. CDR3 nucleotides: TGTGCCAGCAGCTTCACGGCTAGGAACACTGAAGCTTTCTTT. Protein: CASSFTARNTEAFF.

CDR3: CASWTGNEQFF. Here the CDR3 DNA reads TGTGCCAGCTGGACAGGAAATGAGCAGTTCTTC. The gene calls are TRBV4-2 and TRBJ2-1; 7 positions agree with TRBD1. The CDR3 is 11 residues long. Germline values: CDR1 LGHNA, CDR2 YNFKEQ. J lost 7 bases, V lost 8 bases, and 2 bases had no gene match.

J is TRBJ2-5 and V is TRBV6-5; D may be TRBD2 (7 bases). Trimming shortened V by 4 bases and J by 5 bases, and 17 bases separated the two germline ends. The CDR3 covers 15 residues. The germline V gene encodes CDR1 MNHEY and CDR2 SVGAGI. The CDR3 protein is CASSSTSGGWETQYF. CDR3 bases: TGTGCCAGCAGTTCAACCTCGGGGGGCTGGGAGACCCAGTACTTC.

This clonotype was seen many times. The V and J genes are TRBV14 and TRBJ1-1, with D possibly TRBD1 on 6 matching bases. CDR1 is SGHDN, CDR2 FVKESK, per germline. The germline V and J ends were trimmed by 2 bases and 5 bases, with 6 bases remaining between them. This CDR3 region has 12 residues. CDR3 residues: CASSQQGTEAFF. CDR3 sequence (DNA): TGTGCCAGCAGCCAACAGGGGACTGAAGCTTTCTTT. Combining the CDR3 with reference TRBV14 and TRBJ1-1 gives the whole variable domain EAGVTQFPSHSVIEKGQTVTLRCDPISGHDNLYWYRRVMGKEIKFLLHFVKESKQDESGMPNNRFLAERTGGTYSTLKVQPAELEDSGVYFCASSQQGTEAFFGQGTRLTVV.

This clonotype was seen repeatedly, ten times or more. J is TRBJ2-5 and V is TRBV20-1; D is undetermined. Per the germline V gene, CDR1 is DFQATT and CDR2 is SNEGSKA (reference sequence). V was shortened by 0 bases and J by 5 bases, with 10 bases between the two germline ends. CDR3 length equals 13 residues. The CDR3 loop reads CSARESLIETQYF. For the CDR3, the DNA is TGCAGTGCTAGAGAGTCCCTGATTGAGACCCAGTACTTC.

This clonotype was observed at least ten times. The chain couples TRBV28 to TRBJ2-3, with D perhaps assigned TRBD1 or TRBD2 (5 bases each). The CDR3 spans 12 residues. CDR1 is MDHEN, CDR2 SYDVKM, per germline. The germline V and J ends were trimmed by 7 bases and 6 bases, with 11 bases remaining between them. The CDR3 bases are TGTGCCAGCACCAGATGGGGGGATACGCAGTATTTT. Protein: CASTRWGDTQYF.

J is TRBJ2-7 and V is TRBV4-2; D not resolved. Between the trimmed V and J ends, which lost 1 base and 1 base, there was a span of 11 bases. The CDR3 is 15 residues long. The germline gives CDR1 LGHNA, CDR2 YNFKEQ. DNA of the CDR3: TGTGCCAGCAGCCAAGCCTCCGGCGTTTCCTACGAGCAGTACTTC. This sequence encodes CASSQASGVSYEQYF.

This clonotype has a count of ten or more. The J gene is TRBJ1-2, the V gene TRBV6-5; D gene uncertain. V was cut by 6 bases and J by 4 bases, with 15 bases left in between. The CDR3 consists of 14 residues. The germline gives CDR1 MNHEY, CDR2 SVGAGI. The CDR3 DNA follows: TGTGCCAGCAGCCCCGGGCAGGAGTTCTATGGCTACACCTTC. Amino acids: CASSPGQEFYGYTF.

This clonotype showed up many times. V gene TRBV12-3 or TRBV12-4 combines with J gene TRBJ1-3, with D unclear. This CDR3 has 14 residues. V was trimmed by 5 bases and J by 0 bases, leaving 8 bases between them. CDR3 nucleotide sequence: TGTGCCAGCAGTGTTCGGAGCTCTGGAAACACCATATATTTT. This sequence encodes CASSVRSSGNTIYF.

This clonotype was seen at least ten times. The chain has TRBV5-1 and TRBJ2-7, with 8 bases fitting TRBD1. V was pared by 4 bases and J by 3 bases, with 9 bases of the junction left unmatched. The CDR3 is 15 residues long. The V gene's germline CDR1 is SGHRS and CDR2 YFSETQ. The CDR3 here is CASSPGQGVFYEQYF. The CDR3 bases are TGCGCCAGCAGCCCCGGACAGGGAGTATTCTACGAGCAGTACTTC.

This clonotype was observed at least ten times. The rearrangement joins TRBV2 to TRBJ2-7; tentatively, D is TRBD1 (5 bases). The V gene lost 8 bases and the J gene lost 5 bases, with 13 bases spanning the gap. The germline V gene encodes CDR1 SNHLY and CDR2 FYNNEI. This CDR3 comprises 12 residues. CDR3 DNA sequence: TGTGCCAGCCAATCACAGGTTCACGAGCAGTACTTC. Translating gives CASQSQVHEQYF. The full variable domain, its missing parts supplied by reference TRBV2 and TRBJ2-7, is EPEVTQTPSHQVTQMGQEVILRCVPISNHLYFYWYRQILGQKVEFLVSFYNNEISEKSEIFDDQFSVERPDGSNFTLKIRSTKLEDSAMYFCASQSQVHEQYFGPGTRLTVT.

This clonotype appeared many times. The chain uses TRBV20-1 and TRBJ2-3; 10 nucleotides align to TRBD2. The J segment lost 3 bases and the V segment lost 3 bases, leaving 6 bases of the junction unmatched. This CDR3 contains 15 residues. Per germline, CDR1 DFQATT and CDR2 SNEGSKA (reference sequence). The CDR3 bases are TGCAGTGCTAGCGAAGCGGGGGGGCCGACAGATACGCAGTATTTT. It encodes CSASEAGGPTDTQYF.

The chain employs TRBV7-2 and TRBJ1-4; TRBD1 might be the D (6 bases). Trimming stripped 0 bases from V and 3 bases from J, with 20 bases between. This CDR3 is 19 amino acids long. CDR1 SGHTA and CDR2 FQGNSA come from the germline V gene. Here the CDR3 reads CASSLARGDALRPNEKLFF. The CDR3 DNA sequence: TGTGCCAGCAGCTTAGCGAGGGGGGATGCATTGCGGCCTAATGAAAAACTGTTTTTT.

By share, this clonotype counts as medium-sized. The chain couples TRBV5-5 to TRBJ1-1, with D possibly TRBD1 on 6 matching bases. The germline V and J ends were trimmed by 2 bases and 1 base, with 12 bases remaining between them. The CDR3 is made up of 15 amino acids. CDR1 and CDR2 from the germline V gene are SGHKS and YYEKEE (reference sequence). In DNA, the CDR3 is TGTGCCAGCAGCTTCTCGGCGACAGGGAACACTGAAGCTTTCTTT. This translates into CASSFSATGNTEAFF.

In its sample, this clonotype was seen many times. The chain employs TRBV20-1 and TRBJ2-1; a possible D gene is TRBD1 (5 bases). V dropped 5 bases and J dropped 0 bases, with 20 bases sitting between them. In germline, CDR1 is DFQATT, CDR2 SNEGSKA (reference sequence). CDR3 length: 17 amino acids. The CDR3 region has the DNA TGCAGTGCTCGTCGGGTGGGGCCTCATAGCTCCTACAATGAGCAGTTCTTC. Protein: CSARRVGPHSSYNEQFF.

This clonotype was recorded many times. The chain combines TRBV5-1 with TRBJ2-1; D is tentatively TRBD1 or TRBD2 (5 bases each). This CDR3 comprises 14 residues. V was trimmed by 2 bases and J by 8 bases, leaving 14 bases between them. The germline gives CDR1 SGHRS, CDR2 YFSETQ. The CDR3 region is CASSFAGSVDEQFF. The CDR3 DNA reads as TGCGCCAGCAGCTTCGCAGGGAGTGTCGATGAGCAGTTCTTC.

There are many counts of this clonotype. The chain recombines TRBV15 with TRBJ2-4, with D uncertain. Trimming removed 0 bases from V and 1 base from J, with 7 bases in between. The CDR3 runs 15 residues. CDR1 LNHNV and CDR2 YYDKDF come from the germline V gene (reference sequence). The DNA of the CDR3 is TGTGCCACCAGCAGAGATAGGGATGCCAAAAACATTCAGTACTTC. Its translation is CATSRDRDAKNIQYF. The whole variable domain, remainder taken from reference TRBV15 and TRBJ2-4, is DAMVIQNPRYQVTQFGKPVTLSCSQTLNHNVMYWYQQKSSQAPKLLFHYYDKDFNNEADTPDNFQSRRPNTSFCFLDIRSPGLGDTAMYLCATSRDRDAKNIQYFGAGTRLSVL.

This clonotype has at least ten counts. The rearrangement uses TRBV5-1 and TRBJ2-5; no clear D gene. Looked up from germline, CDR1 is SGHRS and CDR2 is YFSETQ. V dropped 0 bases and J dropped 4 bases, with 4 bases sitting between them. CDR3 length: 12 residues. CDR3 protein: CASSLGSETQYF. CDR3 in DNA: TGCGCCAGCAGCTTGGGATCAGAGACCCAGTACTTC.

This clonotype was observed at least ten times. The CDR3 region is CASSSRTGGAIDTQYF. CDR3 nucleotide sequence: TGTGCCAGCAGCTCGCGGACAGGGGGCGCGATAGATACGCAGTATTTT. The chain recombines TRBV7-3 with TRBJ2-3; TRBD1 matches at 11 bases. Germline V gene data show CDR1 as SGHTA and CDR2 as FQGTGA. The CDR3 has 16 amino acids. The junction had 8 bases not matched to a gene; V was cut back by 4 bases and J by 5 bases.

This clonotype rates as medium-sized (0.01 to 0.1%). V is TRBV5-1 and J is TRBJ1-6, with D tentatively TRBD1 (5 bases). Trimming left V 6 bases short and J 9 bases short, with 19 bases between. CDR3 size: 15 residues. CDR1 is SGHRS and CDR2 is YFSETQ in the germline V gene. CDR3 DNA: TGCGCCAGCAACTCAGGCGGGGGGTCAAGTTCACCCCTCCACTTT. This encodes CASNSGGGSSSPLHF.

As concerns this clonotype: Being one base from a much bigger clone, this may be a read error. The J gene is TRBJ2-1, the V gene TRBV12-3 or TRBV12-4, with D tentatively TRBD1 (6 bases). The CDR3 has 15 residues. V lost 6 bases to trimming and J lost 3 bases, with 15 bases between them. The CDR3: CASRPGTSFYNEQFF. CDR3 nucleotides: TGTGCCAGCAGGCCAGGGACAAGCTTCTACAATGAGCAGTTCTTC.

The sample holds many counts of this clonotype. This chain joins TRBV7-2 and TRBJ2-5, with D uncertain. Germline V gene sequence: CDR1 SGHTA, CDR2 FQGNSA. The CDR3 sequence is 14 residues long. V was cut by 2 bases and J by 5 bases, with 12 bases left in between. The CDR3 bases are TGTGCCAGCAGCTTACTTCCGGTAGGGGAGACCCAGTACTTC. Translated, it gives CASSLLPVGETQYF.

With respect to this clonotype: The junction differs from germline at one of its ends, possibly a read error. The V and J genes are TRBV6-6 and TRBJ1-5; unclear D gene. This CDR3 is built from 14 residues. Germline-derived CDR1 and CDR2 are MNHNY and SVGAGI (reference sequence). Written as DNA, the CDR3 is TGTGCCAGAAGCACGAACGGAATCAATCAGCCGCAGCATTTT. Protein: CARSTNGINQPQHF.

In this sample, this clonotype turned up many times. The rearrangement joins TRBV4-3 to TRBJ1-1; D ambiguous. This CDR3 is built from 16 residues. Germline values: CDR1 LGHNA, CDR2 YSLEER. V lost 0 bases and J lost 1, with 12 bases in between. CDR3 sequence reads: CASSQDDQQQNTEAFF. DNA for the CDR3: TGCGCCAGCAGCCAAGATGATCAACAGCAGAACACTGAAGCTTTCTTT.